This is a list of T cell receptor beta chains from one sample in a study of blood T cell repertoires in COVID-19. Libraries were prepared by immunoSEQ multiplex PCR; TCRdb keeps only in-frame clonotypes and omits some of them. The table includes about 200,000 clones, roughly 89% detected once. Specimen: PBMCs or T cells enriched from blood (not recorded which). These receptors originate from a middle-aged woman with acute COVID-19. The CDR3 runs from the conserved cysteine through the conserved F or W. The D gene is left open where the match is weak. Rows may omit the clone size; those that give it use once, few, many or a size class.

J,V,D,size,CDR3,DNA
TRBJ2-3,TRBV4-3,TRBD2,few,CASSLSGRGGDTQYF,TGCGCCAGCAGCCTTAGCGGGAGAGGCGGCGATACGCAGTATTTT
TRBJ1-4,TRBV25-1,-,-,CASSEGRTANEKLFF,TGTGCCAGCAGTGAAGGGCGTACGGCTAATGAAAAACTGTTTTTT
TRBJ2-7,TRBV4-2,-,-,CASSQGGNLEQYF,TGTGCCAGCAGCCAAGGGGGCAACCTTGAGCAGTACTTC
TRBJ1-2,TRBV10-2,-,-,CASSDRLYYGYTF,TGCGCCAGCAGTGACAGGTTGTACTATGGCTACACCTTC
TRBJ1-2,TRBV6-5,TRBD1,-,CASSTGGYGYTF,TGTGCCAGCAGTACAGGGGGCTATGGCTACACCTTC
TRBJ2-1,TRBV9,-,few,CASSVYDRPSEQFF,TGTGCCAGCAGCGTCTATGACAGGCCATCTGAGCAGTTCTTC
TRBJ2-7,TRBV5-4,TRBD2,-,CASSSGLAGVYEQYF,TGTGCCAGCAGCTCTGGACTAGCGGGGGTTTACGAGCAGTACTTC
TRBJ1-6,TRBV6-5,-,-,CASSPQVLNSPLHF,TGTGCCAGCAGCCCACAGGTTCTTAATTCACCCCTCCACTTT
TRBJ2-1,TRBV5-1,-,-,CASSLGRNGEQFF,TGCGCCAGCAGCTTGGGTAGGAACGGGGAGCAGTTCTTC
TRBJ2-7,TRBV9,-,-,CASSSASRPYEQYF,TGTGCCAGCAGCTCCGCTAGCAGGCCCTACGAGCAGTACTTC
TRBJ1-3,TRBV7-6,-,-,CASSPERGNTIYF,TGTGCCAGCAGCCCAGAGAGGGGAAACACCATATATTTT
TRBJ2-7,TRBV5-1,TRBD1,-,CASSLDGTGGTYEQYF,TGCGCCAGCAGCTTGGATGGGACAGGGGGCACCTACGAGCAGTACTTC
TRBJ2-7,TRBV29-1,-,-,CSVVLIGFEQYF,TGCAGCGTCGTACTGATCGGGTTCGAGCAGTACTTC
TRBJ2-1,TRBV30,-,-,CAWSVQGNEQFF,TGTGCCTGGAGTGTACAGGGCAATGAGCAGTTCTTC
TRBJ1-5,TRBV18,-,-,CASSRQGDQPQHF,TGTGCCAGCTCCCGACAAGGGGATCAGCCCCAGCATTTT
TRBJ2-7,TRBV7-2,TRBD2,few,CASSLPGGLYEQYF,TGTGCCAGCAGCTTACCGGGAGGCCTCTACGAGCAGTACTTC
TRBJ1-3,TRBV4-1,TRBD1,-,CASSQEGTGGYGNTIYF,TGCGCCAGCAGCCAAGAAGGGACAGGGGGATATGGAAACACCATATATTTT
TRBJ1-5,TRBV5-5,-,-,CASSLRWRGDGTPQHF,TGTGCCAGCAGCTTGCGGTGGCGCGGGGATGGGACGCCCCAGCATTTT
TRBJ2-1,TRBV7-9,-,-,CASSHRTVNNEQFF,TGTGCCAGCAGCCACCGGACAGTCAACAATGAGCAGTTCTTC
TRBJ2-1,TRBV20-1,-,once,CSASKGVASGNEQFF,TGCAGTGCTAGTAAAGGCGTAGCTTCGGGTAATGAGCAGTTCTTC
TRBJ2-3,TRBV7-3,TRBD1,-,CASSPTGSTDTQYF,TGTGCCAGCAGCCCGACAGGGAGCACAGATACGCAGTATTTT
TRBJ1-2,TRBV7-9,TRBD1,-,CASTPTGWNYGYTF,TGTGCCAGCACCCCGACAGGGTGGAACTATGGCTACACCTTC
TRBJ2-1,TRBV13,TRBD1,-,CASSFGQATFYNEQFF,TGTGCCAGCAGCTTCGGACAGGCGACCTTTTACAATGAGCAGTTCTTC
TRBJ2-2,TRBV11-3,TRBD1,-,CASSPTGGRAGELFF,TGTGCCAGCAGCCCAACAGGGGGTCGGGCCGGGGAGCTGTTTTTT
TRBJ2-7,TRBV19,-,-,CASSSFAAGGEQYF,TGTGCCAGTAGTTCTTTCGCCGCGGGCGGAGAGCAGTACTTC